These T cell receptor beta chains were read from a single sample in a study of PD-L1 blockade in urothelial cancer. Generated by immunoSEQ multiplex PCR, the TCRdb table keeps only in-frame clones and is missing some. Here the sample spans nearly 45,000 clones, roughly 90% being singletons. The sample consisted of PBMCs, taken around atezolizumab (anti-PD-L1) treatment. These receptors were obtained from a donor at least 40 years old with urothelial cancer. Both conserved end residues are part of each CDR3. Not every row has a clone size; where given, it reads once, few, many or a size class.

j_gene	abundance	v_gene	CDR3aa
TRBJ1-3	NA	TRBV18	CASSPIIRFGSGNTIYF
TRBJ2-1	NA	TRBV11-2	CASSLASGFYNEQFF
TRBJ2-7	NA	TRBV6-5	CASSQLAGGRYEQYF
TRBJ1-3	NA	TRBV10-3	CAITMAGSGNTIYF
TRBJ2-7	once	TRBV5-4	CASSPPPGRESPYEQYF
TRBJ2-5	NA	TRBV28	CASHTRRELYQETQYF
TRBJ2-3	NA	TRBV6-5	CASSYGGLAGVDTQYF
TRBJ2-1	NA	TRBV9	CASSVGGSVNEQFF
TRBJ1-1	once	TRBV7-6	CASSKQGYTEAFF
TRBJ1-2	NA	TRBV28	CASSLLGVYGYTF
TRBJ1-2	NA	TRBV2	CASSGGQSYGYTF
TRBJ2-1	NA	TRBV25-1	CASSEFRGDNEQFF
TRBJ1-1	few	TRBV18	CASSPDPGGYTEAFF
TRBJ2-3	NA	TRBV18	CASSTGWTDTQYF
TRBJ2-1	NA	TRBV30	CAWTPGLAGMGNEQFF
TRBJ1-3	NA	TRBV6-1	CASSEREVSGNTIYF
TRBJ2-1	NA	TRBV11-1	CASSLARGEGWGEQFF
TRBJ2-1	NA	TRBV4-1	CASSQDWGTSGSNEQFF
TRBJ1-5	NA	TRBV6-1	CASTLGQINQPQHF
TRBJ2-6	NA	TRBV6-1	CASRTGPGANVLTF
TRBJ2-7	NA	TRBV9	CASSTLGTSDEQYF
TRBJ2-2	NA	TRBV19	CATTPGAGVTGELFF
TRBJ2-1	NA	TRBV9	CASSALANLYNEQFF
TRBJ1-4	NA	TRBV7-6	CASSPLGARGEKLFF
TRBJ1-5	NA	TRBV5-6	CASSSQGARQPQHF
TRBJ2-3	NA	TRBV19	CASLPSDTDTQYF
TRBJ1-2	NA	TRBV28	CASSVGDTLGGYTF
TRBJ1-2	NA	TRBV5-6	CASSRQNYGYTF
TRBJ2-7	NA	TRBV15	CATSRDRGGLTYEQYF
TRBJ2-1	NA	TRBV20-1	CSAYGANEQFF
TRBJ2-1	NA	TRBV28	CASRTGSYNEQFF
TRBJ1-1	NA	TRBV7-9	CASSLVRFPNTEAFF
TRBJ2-7	NA	TRBV15	CATSRVLSSYEQYF
TRBJ1-1	NA	TRBV5-1	CASSPRGGEAFF
TRBJ1-3	NA	TRBV7-9	CASSFQGGHTIYF
TRBJ2-2	NA	TRBV6-5	CASSSDRATGELFF
TRBJ2-1	NA	TRBV6-4	CASSVGTSGNNEQFF
TRBJ1-5	NA	TRBV30	CAWSVGTGTQHF
TRBJ2-1	NA	TRBV19	CASSMGLPYNEQFF
TRBJ2-3	NA	TRBV5-8	CASSQGQPGTDTQYF
TRBJ1-1	NA	TRBV28	CASSFSPTGVTEAFF
TRBJ2-2	once	TRBV5-1	CASSYYRTGRSWELFF
TRBJ1-2	NA	TRBV4-2	CASSQEAGANYGYTF
TRBJ2-7	NA	TRBV19	CATKRQGAPYEQYF
TRBJ2-7	once	TRBV5-1	CASSLSNPYEQYF
TRBJ2-5	once	TRBV19	CASSYGGSLGETQYF
TRBJ1-5	NA	TRBV6-6	CASRPTGQHNQPQHF
TRBJ2-5	NA	TRBV11-2	CASSLGGGAMETQYF
TRBJ2-5	NA	TRBV6-1	CASSGSGGLINQETQYF